This T cell receptor beta chain was obtained from a study of T-cell reconstitution after alpha-beta-depleted transplantation in children. Overall study results and limits: The authors attributed T-cell counts and diversity one year after transplant mostly to newly produced T cells. The origin of alpha-beta T cells about two months after transplant was reportedly several hundred expanded graft clones.

The CDR3 spans 15 residues. Germline V gene sequence: CDR1 ENHRY, CDR2 SYGVKD. The V gene lost 0 bases and the J gene lost 3 bases, with 11 bases spanning the gap. This clonotype was recorded a few times. Its target is not known. It was with unique molecular identifiers that the TCRbeta library was prepared. In TCRdb, the PCR reads were re-called with MiXCR into one record per CDR3 protein. The table has about 980,000 distinct CDR3 sequences, 25% to 30% seen once. The source is a boy less than two years old who had a stem cell transplant for SCID, so the T cells may come from the graft donor. The chain recombines TRBV10-3 with TRBJ1-2; a possible D gene is TRBD1 (5 bases). This sample comprised PBMCs, mostly from graft donor cells, obtained 360 days after TCRalphabeta/CD19-depleted stem cell transplant. CDR3 sequence: CAISESSRGYYGYTF. In nucleotides, the CDR3 is TGTGCCATCAGTGAGTCGAGTCGGGGCTACTATGGCTACACCTTC.